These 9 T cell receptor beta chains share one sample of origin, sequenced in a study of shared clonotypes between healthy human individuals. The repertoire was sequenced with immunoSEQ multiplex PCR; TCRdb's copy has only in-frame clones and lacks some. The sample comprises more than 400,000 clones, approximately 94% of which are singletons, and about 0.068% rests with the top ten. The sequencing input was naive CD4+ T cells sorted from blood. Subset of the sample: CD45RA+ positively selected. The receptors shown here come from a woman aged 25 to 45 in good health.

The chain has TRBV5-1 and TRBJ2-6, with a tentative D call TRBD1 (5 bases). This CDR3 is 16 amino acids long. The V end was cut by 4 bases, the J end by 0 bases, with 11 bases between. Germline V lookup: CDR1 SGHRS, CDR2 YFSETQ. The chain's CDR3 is CASSDGHYSGANVLTF. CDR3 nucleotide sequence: TGCGCCAGCAGCGACGGACACTACTCTGGGGCCAACGTCCTGACTTTC.

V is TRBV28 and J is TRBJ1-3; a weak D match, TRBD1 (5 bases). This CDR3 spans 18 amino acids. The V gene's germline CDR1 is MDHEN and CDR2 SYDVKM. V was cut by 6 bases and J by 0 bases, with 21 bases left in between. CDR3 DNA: TGTGCCAGCAGCATCAAATACAGGAGGAAATACTCTGGAAACACCATATATTTT. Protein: CASSIKYRRKYSGNTIYF.

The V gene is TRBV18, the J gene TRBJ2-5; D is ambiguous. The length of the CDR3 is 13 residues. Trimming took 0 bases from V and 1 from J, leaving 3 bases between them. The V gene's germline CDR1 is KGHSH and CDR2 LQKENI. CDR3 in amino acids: CASSPPFQETQYF. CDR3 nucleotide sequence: TGTGCCAGCTCACCACCCTTCCAAGAGACCCAGTACTTC.

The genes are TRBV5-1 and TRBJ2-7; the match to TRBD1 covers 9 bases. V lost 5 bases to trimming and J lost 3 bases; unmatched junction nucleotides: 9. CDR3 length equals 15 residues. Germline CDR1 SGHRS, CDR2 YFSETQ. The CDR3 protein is CASSFTGQGDYEQYF. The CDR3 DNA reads TGCGCCAGCAGTTTTACGGGACAGGGAGACTACGAGCAGTACTTC.

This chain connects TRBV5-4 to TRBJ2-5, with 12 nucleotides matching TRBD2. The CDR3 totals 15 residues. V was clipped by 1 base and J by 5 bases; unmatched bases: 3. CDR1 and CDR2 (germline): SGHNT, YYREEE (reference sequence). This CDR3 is CASSLSLAGGETQYF. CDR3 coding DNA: TGTGCCAGCAGCTTGTCCCTAGCGGGGGGGGAGACCCAGTACTTC.

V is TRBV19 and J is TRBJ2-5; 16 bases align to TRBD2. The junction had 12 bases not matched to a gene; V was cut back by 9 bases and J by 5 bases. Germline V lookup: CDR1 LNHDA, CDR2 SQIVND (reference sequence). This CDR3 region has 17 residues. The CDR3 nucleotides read TGTGCCAGCAACAGGGGACTAGCGGGAGGGGGTACCGAGACCCAGTACTTC. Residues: CASNRGLAGGGTETQYF.

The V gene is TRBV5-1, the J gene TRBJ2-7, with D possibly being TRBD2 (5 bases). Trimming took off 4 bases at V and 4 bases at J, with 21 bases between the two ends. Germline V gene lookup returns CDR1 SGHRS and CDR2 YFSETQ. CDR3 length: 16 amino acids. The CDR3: CASSPSPEAVEYEQYF. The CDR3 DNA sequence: TGCGCCAGCAGCCCTTCCCCGGAAGCGGTGGAATACGAGCAGTACTTC.

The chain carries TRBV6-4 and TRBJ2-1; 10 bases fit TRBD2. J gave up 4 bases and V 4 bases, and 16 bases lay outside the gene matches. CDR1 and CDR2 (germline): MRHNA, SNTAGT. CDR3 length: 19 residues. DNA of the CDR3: TGTGCCAGCAGTGTTGGCGAGGGTCATCTAGCGGGAGCTTACAATGAGCAGTTCTTC. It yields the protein CASSVGEGHLAGAYNEQFF.

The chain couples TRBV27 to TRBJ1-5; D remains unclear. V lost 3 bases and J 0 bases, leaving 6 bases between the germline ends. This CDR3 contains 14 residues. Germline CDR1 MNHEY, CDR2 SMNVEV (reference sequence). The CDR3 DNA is TGTGCCAGCAGTTTCGGAAATAGCAATCAGCCCCAGCATTTT. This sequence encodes CASSFGNSNQPQHF.